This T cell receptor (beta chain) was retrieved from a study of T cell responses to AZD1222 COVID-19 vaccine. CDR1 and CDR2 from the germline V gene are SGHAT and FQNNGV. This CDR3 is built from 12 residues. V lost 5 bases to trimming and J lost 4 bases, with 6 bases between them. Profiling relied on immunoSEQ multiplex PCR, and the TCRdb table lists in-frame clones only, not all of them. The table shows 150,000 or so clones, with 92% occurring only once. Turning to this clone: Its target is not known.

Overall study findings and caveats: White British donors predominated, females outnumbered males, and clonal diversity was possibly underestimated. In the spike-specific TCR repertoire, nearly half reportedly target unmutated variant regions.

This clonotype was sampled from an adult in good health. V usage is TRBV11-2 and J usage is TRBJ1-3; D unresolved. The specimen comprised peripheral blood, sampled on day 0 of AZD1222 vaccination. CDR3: CASSRIGNTIYF. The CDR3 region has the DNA TGTGCCAGCAGCCGTATCGGAAACACCATATATTTT.